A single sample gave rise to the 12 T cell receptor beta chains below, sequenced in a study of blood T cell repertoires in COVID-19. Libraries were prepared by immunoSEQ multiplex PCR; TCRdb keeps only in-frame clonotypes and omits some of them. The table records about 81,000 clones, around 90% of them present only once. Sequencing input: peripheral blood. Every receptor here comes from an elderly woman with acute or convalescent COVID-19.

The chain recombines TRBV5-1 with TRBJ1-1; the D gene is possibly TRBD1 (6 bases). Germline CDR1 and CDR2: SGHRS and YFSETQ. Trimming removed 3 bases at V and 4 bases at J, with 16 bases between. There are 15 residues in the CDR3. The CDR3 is CASSSSPQGSTEAFF. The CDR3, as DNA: TGCGCCAGCAGCTCCTCCCCCCAGGGGAGCACTGAAGCTTTCTTT.

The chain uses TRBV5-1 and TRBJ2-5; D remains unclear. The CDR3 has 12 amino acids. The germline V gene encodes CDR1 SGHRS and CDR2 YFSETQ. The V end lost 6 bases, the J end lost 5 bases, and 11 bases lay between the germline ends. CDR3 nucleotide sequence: TGCGCCAGCACGTTCCAGTCTGAGACCCAGTACTTC. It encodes CASTFQSETQYF.

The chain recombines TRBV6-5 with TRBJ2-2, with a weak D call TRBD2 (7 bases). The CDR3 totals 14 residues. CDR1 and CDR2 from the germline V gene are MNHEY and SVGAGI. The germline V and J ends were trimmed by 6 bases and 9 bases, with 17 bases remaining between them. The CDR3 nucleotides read TGTGCCAGCAGCCCCCCGGGGGGCTTGTGGGAGCTGTTTTTT. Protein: CASSPPGGLWELFF.

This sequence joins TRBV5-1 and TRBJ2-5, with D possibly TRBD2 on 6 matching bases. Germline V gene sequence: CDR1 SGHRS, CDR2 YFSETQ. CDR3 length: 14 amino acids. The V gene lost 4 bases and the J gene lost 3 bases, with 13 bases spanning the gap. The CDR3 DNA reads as TGCGCCAGCAGCAGACCGCCGGGGGAAGAGACCCAGTACTTC. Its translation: CASSRPPGEETQYF. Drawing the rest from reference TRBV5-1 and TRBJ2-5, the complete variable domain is KAGVTQTPRYLIKTRGQQVTLSCSPISGHRSVSWYQQTPGQGLQFLFEYFSETQRNKGNFPGRFSGRQFSNSRSEMNVSTLELGDSALYLCASSRPPGEETQYFGPGTRLLVL.

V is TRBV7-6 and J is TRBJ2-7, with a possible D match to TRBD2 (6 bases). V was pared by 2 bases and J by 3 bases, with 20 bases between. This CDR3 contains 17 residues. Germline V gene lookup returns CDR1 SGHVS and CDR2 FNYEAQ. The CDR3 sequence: CASSLIKTAPGGYEQYF. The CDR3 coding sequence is TGTGCCAGCAGCTTAATAAAGACAGCACCCGGGGGCTACGAGCAGTACTTC.

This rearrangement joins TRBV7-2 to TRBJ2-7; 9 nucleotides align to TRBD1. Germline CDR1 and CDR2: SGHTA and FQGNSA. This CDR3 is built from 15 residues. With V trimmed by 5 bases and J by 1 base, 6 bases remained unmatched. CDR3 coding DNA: TGTGCCAGCAGCCTCGACAGGGGGTATTCCTACGAGCAGTACTTC. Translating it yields CASSLDRGYSYEQYF.

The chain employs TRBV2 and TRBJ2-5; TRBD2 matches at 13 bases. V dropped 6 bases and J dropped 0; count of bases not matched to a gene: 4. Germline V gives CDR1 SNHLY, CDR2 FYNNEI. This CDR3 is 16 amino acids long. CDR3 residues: CASSPTSGGNQETQYF. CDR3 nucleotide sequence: TGTGCCAGCAGCCCGACTAGCGGGGGGAACCAAGAGACCCAGTACTTC.

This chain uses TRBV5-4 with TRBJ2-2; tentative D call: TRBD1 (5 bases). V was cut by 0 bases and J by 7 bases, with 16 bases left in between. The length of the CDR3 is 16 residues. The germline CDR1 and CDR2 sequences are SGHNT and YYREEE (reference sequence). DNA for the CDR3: TGTGCCAGCAGCTTGGAAGGGGTAGTCCATGGCGGGGAGCTGTTTTTT. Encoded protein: CASSLEGVVHGGELFF.

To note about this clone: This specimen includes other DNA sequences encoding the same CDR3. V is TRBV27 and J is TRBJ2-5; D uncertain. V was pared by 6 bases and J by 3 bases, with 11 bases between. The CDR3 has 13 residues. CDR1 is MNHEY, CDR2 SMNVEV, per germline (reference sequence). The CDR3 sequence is CASSRKREETQYF. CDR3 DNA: TGTGCCAGCAGCCGAAAACGGGAAGAGACCCAGTACTTC.

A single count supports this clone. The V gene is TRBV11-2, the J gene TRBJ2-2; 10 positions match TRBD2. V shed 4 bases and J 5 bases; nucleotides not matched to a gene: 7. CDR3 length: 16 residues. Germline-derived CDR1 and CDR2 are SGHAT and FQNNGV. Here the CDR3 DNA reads TGTGCCAGCAGCTCCGCTAGCGGGAGTTTGACCGGGGAGCTGTTTTTT. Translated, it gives CASSSASGSLTGELFF.

This CDR3 reads CASSDGTRGYSNQPQHF. CDR3 DNA: TGTGCCAGCAGCGACGGGACCCGGGGGTATAGCAATCAGCCCCAGCATTTT. V gene TRBV2 combines with J gene TRBJ1-5; D possibly corresponds to TRBD1 (5 bases). V was pared by 6 bases and J by 0 bases, with 18 bases between. CDR3 length equals 17 residues. The germline V gene has CDR1 SNHLY and CDR2 FYNNEI.

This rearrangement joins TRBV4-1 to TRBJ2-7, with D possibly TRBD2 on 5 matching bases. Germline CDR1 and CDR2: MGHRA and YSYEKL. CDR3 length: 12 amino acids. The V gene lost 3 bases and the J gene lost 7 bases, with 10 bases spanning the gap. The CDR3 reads CASSHSGVEQYF. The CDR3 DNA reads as TGCGCCAGCAGCCATTCCGGGGTAGAGCAGTACTTC.